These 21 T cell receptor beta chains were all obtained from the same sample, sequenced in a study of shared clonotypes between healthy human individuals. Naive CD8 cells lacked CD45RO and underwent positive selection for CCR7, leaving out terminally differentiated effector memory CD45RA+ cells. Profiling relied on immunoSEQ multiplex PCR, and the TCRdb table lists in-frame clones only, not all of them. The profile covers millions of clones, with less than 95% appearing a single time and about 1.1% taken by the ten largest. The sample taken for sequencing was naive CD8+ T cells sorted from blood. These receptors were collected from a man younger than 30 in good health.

CDR3 sequence reads: CASSFGQGAGEQYF. DNA for the CDR3: TGTGCCAGCAGCTTCGGACAGGGGGCCGGCGAGCAGTACTTC. V is TRBV5-6 and J is TRBJ2-7; 11 bases line up with TRBD1. This CDR3 is built from 14 residues. J lost 6 bases, V lost 2 bases, and 4 bases had no gene match. Germline CDR1 is SGHDT and CDR2 is YYEEEE. Drawing the rest from reference TRBV5-6 and TRBJ2-7, the complete variable domain is DAGVTQSPTHLIKTRGQQVTLRCSPKSGHDTVSWYQQALGQGPQFIFQYYEEEERQRGNFPDRFSGHQFPNYSSELNVNALLLGDSALYLCASSFGQGAGEQYFGPGTRLTVT.

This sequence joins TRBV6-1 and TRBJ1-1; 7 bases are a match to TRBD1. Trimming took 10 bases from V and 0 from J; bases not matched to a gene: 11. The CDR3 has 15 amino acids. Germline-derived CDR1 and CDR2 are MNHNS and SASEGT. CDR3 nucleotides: TGTGCCACCCAGACAGGGAGGATCATGAACACTGAAGCTTTCTTT. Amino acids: CATQTGRIMNTEAFF.

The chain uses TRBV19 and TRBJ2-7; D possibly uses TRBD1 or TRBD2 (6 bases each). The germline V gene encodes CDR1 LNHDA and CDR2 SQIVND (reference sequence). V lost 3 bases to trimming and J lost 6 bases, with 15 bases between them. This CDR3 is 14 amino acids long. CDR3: CASSIEQGSGEQYF. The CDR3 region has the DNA TGTGCCAGTAGTATCGAACAGGGTAGCGGCGAGCAGTACTTC.

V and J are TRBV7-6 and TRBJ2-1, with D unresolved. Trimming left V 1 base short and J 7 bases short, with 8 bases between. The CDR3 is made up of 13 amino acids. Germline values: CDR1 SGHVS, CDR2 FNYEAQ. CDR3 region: CASSLGPVNEQFF. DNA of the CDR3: TGTGCCAGCAGCTTAGGCCCGGTAAATGAGCAGTTCTTC. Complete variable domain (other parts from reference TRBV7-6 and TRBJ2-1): GAGVSQSPRYKVTKRGQDVALRCDPISGHVSLYWYRQALGQGPEFLTYFNYEAQQDKSGLPNDRFSAERPEGSISTLTIQRTEQRDSAMYRCASSLGPVNEQFFGPGTRLTVL.

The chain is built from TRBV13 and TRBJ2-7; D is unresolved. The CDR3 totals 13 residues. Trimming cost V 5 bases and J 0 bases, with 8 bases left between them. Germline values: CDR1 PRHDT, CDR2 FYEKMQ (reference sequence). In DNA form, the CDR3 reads TGTGCCAGCAGCCCTATTCTCTCCTACGAGCAGTACTTC. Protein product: CASSPILSYEQYF.

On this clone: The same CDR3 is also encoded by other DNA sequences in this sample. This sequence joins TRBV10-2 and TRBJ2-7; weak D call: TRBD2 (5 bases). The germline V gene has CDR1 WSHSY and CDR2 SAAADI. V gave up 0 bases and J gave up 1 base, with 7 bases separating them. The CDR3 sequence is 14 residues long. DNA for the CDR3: TGCGCCAGCAGTGAGTCGGCGGGTTCCTACGAGCAGTACTTC. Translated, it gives CASSESAGSYEQYF.

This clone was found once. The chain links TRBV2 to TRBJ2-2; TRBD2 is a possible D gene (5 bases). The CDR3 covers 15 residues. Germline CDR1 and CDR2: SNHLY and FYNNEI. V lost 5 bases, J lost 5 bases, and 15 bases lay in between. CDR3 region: CASSPGPPGTGELFF. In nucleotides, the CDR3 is TGTGCCAGCAGTCCCGGCCCCCCGGGGACCGGGGAGCTGTTTTTT.

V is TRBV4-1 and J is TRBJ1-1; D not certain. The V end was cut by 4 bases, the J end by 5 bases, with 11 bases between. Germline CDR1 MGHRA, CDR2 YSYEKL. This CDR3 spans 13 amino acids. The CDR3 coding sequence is TGCGCCAGCAGCCCGGTCGGTTGGACTGAAGCTTTCTTT. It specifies CASSPVGWTEAFF.

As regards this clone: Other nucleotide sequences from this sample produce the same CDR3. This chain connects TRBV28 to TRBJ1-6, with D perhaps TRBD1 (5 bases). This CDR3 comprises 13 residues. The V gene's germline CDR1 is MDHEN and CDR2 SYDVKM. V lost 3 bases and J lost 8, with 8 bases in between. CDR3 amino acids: CASSFRVDSPLHF. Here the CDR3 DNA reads TGTGCCAGCAGTTTCAGGGTGGATTCACCCCTCCACTTT.

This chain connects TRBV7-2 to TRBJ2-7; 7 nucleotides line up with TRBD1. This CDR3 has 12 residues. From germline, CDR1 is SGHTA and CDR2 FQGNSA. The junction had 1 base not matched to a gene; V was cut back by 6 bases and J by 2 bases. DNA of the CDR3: TGTGCCAGCAGGGGGACAGCCTACGAGCAGTACTTC. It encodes CASRGTAYEQYF.

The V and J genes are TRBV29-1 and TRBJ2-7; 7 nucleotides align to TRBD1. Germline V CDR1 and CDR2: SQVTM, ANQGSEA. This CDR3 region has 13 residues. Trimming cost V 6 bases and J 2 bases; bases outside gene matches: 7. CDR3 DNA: TGCAGCGTCGGGACAGCAAATACCTACGAGCAGTACTTC. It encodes CSVGTANTYEQYF.

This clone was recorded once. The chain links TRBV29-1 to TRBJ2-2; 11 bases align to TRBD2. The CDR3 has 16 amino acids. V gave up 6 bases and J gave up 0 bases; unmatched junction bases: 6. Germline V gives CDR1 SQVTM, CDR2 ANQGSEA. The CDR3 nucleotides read TGCAGCGTCGCGGGACTAGCGGACGCGAACACCGGGGAGCTGTTTTTT. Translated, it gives CSVAGLADANTGELFF.

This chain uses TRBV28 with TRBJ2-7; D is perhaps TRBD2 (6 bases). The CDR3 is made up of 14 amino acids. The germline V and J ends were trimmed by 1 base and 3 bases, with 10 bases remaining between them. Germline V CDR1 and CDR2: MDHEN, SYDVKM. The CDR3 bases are TGTGCCAGCAGTTTATTGCAGGAGGGCTACGAGCAGTACTTC. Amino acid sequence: CASSLLQEGYEQYF.

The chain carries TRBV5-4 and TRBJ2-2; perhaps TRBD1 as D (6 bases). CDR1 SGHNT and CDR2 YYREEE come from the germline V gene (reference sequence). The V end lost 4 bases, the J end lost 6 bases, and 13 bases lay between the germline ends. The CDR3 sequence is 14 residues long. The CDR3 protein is CASSEGVSAGELFF. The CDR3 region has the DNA TGTGCCAGCAGCGAGGGGGTATCGGCCGGGGAGCTGTTTTTT.

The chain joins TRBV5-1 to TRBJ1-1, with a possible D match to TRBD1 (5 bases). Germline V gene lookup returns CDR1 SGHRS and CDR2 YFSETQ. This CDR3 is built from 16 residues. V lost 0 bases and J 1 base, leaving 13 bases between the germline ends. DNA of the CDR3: TGCGCCAGCAGCTTGGGAGGGGTTTCCCCGAACACTGAAGCTTTCTTT. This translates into CASSLGGVSPNTEAFF. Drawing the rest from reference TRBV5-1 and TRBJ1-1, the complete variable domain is KAGVTQTPRYLIKTRGQQVTLSCSPISGHRSVSWYQQTPGQGLQFLFEYFSETQRNKGNFPGRFSGRQFSNSRSEMNVSTLELGDSALYLCASSLGGVSPNTEAFFGQGTRLTVV.

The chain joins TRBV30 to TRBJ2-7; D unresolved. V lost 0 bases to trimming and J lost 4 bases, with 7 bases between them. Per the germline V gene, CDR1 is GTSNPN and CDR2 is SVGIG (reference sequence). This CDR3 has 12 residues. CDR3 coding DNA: TGTGCCTGGAGTGTACTGGAGTACGAGCAGTACTTC. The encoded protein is CAWSVLEYEQYF.

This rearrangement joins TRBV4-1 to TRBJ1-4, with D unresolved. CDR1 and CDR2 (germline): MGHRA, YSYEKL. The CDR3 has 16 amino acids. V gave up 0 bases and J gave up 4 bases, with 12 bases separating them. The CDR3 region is CASSQDEGRLNEKLFF. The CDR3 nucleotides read TGCGCCAGCAGCCAAGATGAAGGACGGCTTAATGAAAAACTGTTTTTT.

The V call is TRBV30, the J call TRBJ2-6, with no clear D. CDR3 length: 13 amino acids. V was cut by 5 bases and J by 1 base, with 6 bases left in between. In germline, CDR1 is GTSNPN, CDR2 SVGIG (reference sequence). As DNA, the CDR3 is TGTGCCTGGGAGGATTCTGGGGCCAACGTCCTGACTTTC. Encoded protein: CAWEDSGANVLTF.

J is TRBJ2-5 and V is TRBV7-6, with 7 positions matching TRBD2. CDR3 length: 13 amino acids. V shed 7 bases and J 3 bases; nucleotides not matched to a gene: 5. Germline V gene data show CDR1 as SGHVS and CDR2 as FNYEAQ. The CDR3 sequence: CASTPRGEETQYF. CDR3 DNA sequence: TGTGCCAGCACCCCTCGGGGGGAAGAGACCCAGTACTTC. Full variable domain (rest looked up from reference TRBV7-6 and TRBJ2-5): GAGVSQSPRYKVTKRGQDVALRCDPISGHVSLYWYRQALGQGPEFLTYFNYEAQQDKSGLPNDRFSAERPEGSISTLTIQRTEQRDSAMYRCASTPRGEETQYFGPGTRLLVL.

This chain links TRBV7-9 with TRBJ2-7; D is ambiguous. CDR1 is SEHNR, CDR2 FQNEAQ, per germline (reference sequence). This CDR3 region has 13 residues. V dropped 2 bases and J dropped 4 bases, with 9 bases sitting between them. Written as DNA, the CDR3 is TGTGCCAGCAGCTTATTTCCCGGATACGAGCAGTACTTC. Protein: CASSLFPGYEQYF.

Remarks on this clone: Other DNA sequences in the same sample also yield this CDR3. The CDR3 DNA follows: TGCAGCGTTGTTACAGGGGTCTCCTACGAGCAGTACTTC. Its translation: CSVVTGVSYEQYF. This chain links TRBV29-1 with TRBJ2-7, with 7 bases lining up with TRBD1. Germline V gene data show CDR1 as SQVTM and CDR2 as ANQGSEA. The junction had 3 bases not matched to a gene; V was cut back by 4 bases and J by 0 bases. There are 13 residues in the CDR3.